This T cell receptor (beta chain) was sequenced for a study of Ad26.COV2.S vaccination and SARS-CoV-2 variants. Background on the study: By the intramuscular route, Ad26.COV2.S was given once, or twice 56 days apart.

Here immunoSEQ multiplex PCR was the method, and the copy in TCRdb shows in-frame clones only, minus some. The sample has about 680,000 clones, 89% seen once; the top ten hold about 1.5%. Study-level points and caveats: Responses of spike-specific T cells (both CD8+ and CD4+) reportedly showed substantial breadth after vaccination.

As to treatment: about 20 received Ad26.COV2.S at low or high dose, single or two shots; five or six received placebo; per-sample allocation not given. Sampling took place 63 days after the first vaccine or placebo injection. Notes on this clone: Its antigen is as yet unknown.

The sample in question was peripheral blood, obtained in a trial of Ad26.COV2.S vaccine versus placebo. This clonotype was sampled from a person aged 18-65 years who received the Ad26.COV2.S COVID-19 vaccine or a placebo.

CDR3 sequence reads: CASSPERDGPNTGELFF. The CDR3 DNA follows: TGTGCCAGCAGCCCAGAGCGGGACGGACCGAACACCGGGGAGCTGTTTTTT. The chain employs TRBV4-2 and TRBJ2-2, with 7 nucleotides matching TRBD2. The V segment lost 4 bases and the J segment 0 bases; nucleotides outside the gene matches: 8. This CDR3 is built from 17 residues. Germline CDR1 and CDR2: LGHNA and YNFKEQ.